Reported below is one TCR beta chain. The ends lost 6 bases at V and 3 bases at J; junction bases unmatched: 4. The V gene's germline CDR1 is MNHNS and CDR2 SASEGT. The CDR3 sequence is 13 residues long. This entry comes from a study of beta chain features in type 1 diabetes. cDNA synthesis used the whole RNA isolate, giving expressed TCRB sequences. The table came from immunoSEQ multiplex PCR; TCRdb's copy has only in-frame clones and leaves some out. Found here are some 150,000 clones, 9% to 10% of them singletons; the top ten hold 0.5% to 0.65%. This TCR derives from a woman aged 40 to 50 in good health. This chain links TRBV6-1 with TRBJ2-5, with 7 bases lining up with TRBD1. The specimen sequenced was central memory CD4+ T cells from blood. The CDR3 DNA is TGTGCCAGCAGATTAACAGGGGAAGAGACCCAGTACTTC. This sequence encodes CASRLTGEETQYF.